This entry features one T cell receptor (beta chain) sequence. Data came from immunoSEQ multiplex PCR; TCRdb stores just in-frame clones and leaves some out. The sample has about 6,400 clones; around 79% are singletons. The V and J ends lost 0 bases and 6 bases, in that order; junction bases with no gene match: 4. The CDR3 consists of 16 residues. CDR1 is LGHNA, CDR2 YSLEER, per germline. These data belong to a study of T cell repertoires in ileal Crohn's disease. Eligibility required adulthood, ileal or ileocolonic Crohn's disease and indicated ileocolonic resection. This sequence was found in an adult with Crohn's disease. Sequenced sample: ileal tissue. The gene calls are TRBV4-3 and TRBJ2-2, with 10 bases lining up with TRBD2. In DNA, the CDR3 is TGCGCCAGCAGCCAAGATCCTAGCGGGAGCCCCGGGGAGCTGTTTTTT. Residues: CASSQDPSGSPGELFF.